These T cell receptor beta chains were read from a single sample in a study of vaccination effects on CD4 cells after COVID-19. These receptors are not linked to any known antigen. Sequencing used immunoSEQ multiplex PCR; TCRdb keeps in-frame clones, though not all of them. The sample lists 50,000 to 65,000 clones, around 75% seen once, with 2% to 3% in the top ten. The sequenced sample was CD4+ T cells from PBMCs cultured with HCoV-229E spike peptides, obtained before COVID-19 vaccination. The receptors were sampled from a human donor who received a COVID-19 vaccine. The CDR3 runs from the conserved cysteine through the conserved F or W. Each record gives: clone size, J gene, V gene, D gene, CDR3 DNA, CDR3 protein. D genes are given only for firm matches. The size of a clone is reported for some rows only, either as once, few or many, or as a class for expanded clones.

>.|TRBJ1-2|TRBV18|.
TGTGCCAGCTCACAACCGGGACACACTAACTATGGCTACACCTTC
CASSQPGHTNYGYTF
>.|TRBJ1-2|TRBV5-5|.
TGTGCCAGCAGCTTGGGGTCGGCGAACTATGGCTACACCTTC
CASSLGSANYGYTF
>.|TRBJ1-5|TRBV12-3/TRBV12-4|.
TGTGCCAGCACCGCCCTTGGGGGTCAGCCCCAGCATTTT
CASTALGGQPQHF
>.|TRBJ2-3|TRBV5-1|.
TGCGCCAGCAGCTTTTTCGTCCCGGGTGTAAGAGATACGCAGTATTTT
CASSFFVPGVRDTQYF
>.|TRBJ2-5|TRBV6-6|TRBD2
TGTGCCAGCACTAAACCTGGACTAGCGGGGGGGGAGACCCAGTACTTC
CASTKPGLAGGETQYF
>few|TRBJ2-2|TRBV7-9|.
TGTGCCAGCAGCCACAGAAACACCGGGGAGCTGTTTTTT
CASSHRNTGELFF
>.|TRBJ2-6|TRBV5-1|.
TGCGCCAGCAGCCTGAGTCCCTCGCCCTCTGGGGCCAACGTCCTGACTTTC
CASSLSPSPSGANVLTF
>.|TRBJ1-2|TRBV6-2/TRBV6-3|TRBD1
TGTGCCAGCAGCCCTATATCGGGACAGGCTAACTATGGCTACACCTTC
CASSPISGQANYGYTF
>.|TRBJ1-2|TRBV3-1/TRBV3-2|TRBD1
TGTGCCAGCAGCCAAGATCCTCAGGGGGCAGGAATTCACTATGGCTACACCTTC
CASSQDPQGAGIHYGYTF
>.|TRBJ1-1|TRBV30|TRBD1
TGTGCCTGGGAAAGGCGTCCGACAGGGGCGGGCTTCTTT
CAWERRPTGAGFF
>once|TRBJ1-1|TRBV6-1|.
TGTGCCAGCAGTGAAGCTCTGGAAGCTTTCTTT
CASSEALEAFF
>.|TRBJ1-2|TRBV6-2/TRBV6-3|.
TGTGCCAGCAGTTCTCACTATGGCTACACCTTC
CASSSHYGYTF
>.|TRBJ1-5|TRBV6-2/TRBV6-3|.
TGTGCCAGCAGTTACTCTATACATCAGCCCCAGCATTTT
CASSYSIHQPQHF
>.|TRBJ2-5|TRBV11-1|TRBD1
TGTGCCAGCAGCTTATCCGGGACAGTCAGTGGGACCCAGTACTTC
CASSLSGTVSGTQYF
>.|TRBJ2-5|TRBV27|TRBD1
TGTGCCAGCACCCCGACGACAGGGGGCCTATACCGGGAGCGAGAGACCCAGTACTTC
CASTPTTGGLYRERETQYF
>.|TRBJ1-6|TRBV11-2|.
TGTGCCAGCAGATTCCCGGGTGACCATTCACCCCTCCACTTT
CASRFPGDHSPLHF
>.|TRBJ1-2|TRBV27|TRBD1
TGTGCCAGCAGACCAAGGACAGGGGTTGACTATGGCTACACCTTC
CASRPRTGVDYGYTF
>.|TRBJ2-5|TRBV18|TRBD2
TGTGCCAGCTCACAAGTAGCGGGGGGGCCTCTTGAGACCCAGTACTTC
CASSQVAGGPLETQYF
>.|TRBJ1-4|TRBV19|.
TGTGCCAGTAGTATGCGGGCAGGGCCAACTAATGAAAAACTGTTTTTT
CASSMRAGPTNEKLFF
>.|TRBJ1-1|TRBV12-2|.
TGTGCAAGTCGCTTGTTCCCCACAGGGACGGGGCAGGACGCTTTCTTT
CASRLFPTGTGQDAFF
>.|TRBJ2-5|TRBV28|TRBD1
TGTGCCAGCAGTTTATTCTCGGGCAGGGGGAATGGAGAGACCCAGTACTTC
CASSLFSGRGNGETQYF
>few|TRBJ1-1|TRBV10-3|TRBD1
TGTGCCACAGGGACAGGGGACGGGAACACTGAAGCTTTCTTT
CATGTGDGNTEAFF
>.|TRBJ2-2|TRBV4-3|.
TGCGCCAGCAGCCAAGGGGGACCCCCGGCCGGGGAGCTGTTTTTT
CASSQGGPPAGELFF
>.|TRBJ2-5|TRBV5-1|TRBD1
TGCGCCAGCAGCTTGGAAGGGACAGGCCTCTTCCAGACCCAGTACTTC
CASSLEGTGLFQTQYF
>once|TRBJ2-1|TRBV19|TRBD2
TGTGCCAGTAGTATGGTACTAGCGGGGGGCAATGAGCAGTTCTTC
CASSMVLAGGNEQFF
>.|TRBJ1-1|TRBV7-8|.
TGTGCCAGCAGCTCCGACCAAGTTGGGAACACTGAAGCTTTCTTT
CASSSDQVGNTEAFF
>.|TRBJ2-1|TRBV6-2/TRBV6-3|.
TGTGCCAGCACCTACTCACTAGTAAGGAATGAGCAGTTCTTC
CASTYSLVRNEQFF
>.|TRBJ2-5|TRBV7-2|.
TGTGCCAGCAGCTTAGGAGGTTTCCAAGAGACCCAGTACTTC
CASSLGGFQETQYF
>.|TRBJ1-3|TRBV2|TRBD1
TGTGCCAGCTCCATGGGGACAGGGGTAACGATTTCTGGAAACACCATATATTTT
CASSMGTGVTISGNTIYF
>.|TRBJ2-4|TRBV6-2/TRBV6-3|.
TGTGCCAGCAGTTACGCATTAACCCTGGGCCCCTTAAACATTCAGTACTTC
CASSYALTLGPLNIQYF
>once|TRBJ2-1|TRBV7-2|TRBD1
TGTGCCAGCAGCTTCGGACAGGGGGTCTACAATGAGCAGTTCTTC
CASSFGQGVYNEQFF
>.|TRBJ2-2|TRBV5-1|TRBD1
TGCGCCAGCAAAAGACAGGGTGGGGCCGGGGAGCTGTTTTTT
CASKRQGGAGELFF
>few|TRBJ2-1|TRBV5-8|TRBD2
TGTGCCAGCAGTAAACTAGCGGGGGTGGGGAATGAGCAGTTCTTC
CASSKLAGVGNEQFF
>.|TRBJ1-5|TRBV10-3|.
TGTGCCATCAGTGAGAGGAATCAGCCCCAGCATTTT
CAISERNQPQHF
>.|TRBJ1-1|TRBV6-5|.
TGTGCCAGCAGTCTCCAGGGGACTGAAGCTTTCTTT
CASSLQGTEAFF
>.|TRBJ2-2|TRBV9|TRBD1
TGTGCCAGCAGCGTAGTGGCAGGGGGCTCCACCGGGGAGCTGTTTTTT
CASSVVAGGSTGELFF
>.|TRBJ2-4|TRBV6-1|.
TGTGCCAGCAGTGAAAGGGGGTCTAAAAACATTCAGTACTTC
CASSERGSKNIQYF
>.|TRBJ1-5|TRBV5-8|.
TGTGCCAGCAGCTTGAGTAGCAATCAGCCCCAGCATTTT
CASSLSSNQPQHF
>.|TRBJ2-3|TRBV10-1|.
TGCGCCAGCAGTGAGGCGGGGACAGATACGCAGTATTTT
CASSEAGTDTQYF
>.|TRBJ1-6|TRBV7-9|.
TGTGCCAGCAGGCCGACCGGGGATAATTCACCCCTCCACTTT
CASRPTGDNSPLHF
>.|TRBJ2-2|TRBV6-5|TRBD1
TGTGCCAGCGGGGGACAGGTCACCGGGGAGCTGTTTTTT
CASGGQVTGELFF
>.|TRBJ1-5|TRBV6-5|.
TGTGCCAGCAGTCCAGGCAGCAATCAGCCCCAGCATTTT
CASSPGSNQPQHF
>.|TRBJ1-5|TRBV30|TRBD1
TGTGCCTGGAGTGTAATCGACAGGGGAGACAATCAGCCCCAGCATTTT
CAWSVIDRGDNQPQHF
>.|TRBJ1-5|TRBV4-2|.
TGTGCCAGCAGCCAAGATCCCGGGGTAAGAAATCAGCCCCAGCATTTT
CASSQDPGVRNQPQHF
>.|TRBJ2-3|TRBV5-5|.
TGTGCCAGCAGCTTGCGGCAGCGATACACAGATACGCAGTATTTT
CASSLRQRYTDTQYF
>.|TRBJ1-1|TRBV20-1|.
TGCAGTGCTAGTAGCCTGAGCAGTAAGCTGAACACTGAAGCTTTCTTT
CSASSLSSKLNTEAFF
>.|TRBJ2-3|TRBV30|.
TGTGCCTGGGCCTCCACAGATACGCAGTATTTT
CAWASTDTQYF
>few|TRBJ1-6|TRBV7-3|.
TGTGCCAGCAGCTTAGGTTCTGTTAATTCACCCCTCCACTTT
CASSLGSVNSPLHF